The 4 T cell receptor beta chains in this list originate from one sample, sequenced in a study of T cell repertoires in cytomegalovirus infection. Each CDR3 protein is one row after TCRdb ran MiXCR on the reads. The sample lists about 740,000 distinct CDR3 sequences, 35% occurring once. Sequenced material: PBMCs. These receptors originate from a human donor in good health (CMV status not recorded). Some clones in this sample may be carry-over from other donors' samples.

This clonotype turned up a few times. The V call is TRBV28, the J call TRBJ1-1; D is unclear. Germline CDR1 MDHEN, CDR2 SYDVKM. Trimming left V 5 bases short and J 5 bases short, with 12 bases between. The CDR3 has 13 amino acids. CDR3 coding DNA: TGTGCCAGCAGTGCCACCCCGCGGACTGAAGCTTTCTTT. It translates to CASSATPRTEAFF.

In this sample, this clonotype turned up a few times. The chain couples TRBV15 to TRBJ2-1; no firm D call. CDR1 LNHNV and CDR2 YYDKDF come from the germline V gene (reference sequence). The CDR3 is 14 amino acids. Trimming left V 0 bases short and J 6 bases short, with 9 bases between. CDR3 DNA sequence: TGTGCCACCAGCAGAGATACAGCGATCAATGAGCAGTTCTTC. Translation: CATSRDTAINEQFF.

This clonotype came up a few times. CDR3 bases: TGTGCCAGCAGTGGAACAGGGATGGGGCAAGAGACCCAGTACTTC. This sequence encodes CASSGTGMGQETQYF. The gene calls are TRBV27 and TRBJ2-5, with a tentative D call TRBD1 (6 bases). CDR3 size: 15 residues. Germline V CDR1 and CDR2: MNHEY, SMNVEV (reference sequence). Trimming took off 5 bases at V and 2 bases at J, with 15 bases between the two ends.

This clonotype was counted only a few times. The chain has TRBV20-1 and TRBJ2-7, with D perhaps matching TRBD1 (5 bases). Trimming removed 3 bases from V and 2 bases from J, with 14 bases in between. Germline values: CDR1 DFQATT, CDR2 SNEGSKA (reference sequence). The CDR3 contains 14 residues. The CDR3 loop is CSASVGLDTYEQYF. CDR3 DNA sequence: TGCAGTGCTAGCGTGGGGCTAGACACCTACGAGCAGTACTTC.